This T cell receptor (beta chain) was documented in a study of blood T cell repertoires in COVID-19. Original processing methods: Amplification of reference gene primers provided the estimated nucleated cell counts. Libraries were prepared by immunoSEQ multiplex PCR; TCRdb keeps only in-frame clonotypes and omits some of them. The V and J calls and clone size were taken over from that table, and D and trimming were inferred from the DNA. The sample consists of 10,000 to 11,000 clones, approximately 79% of them appearing once. Only one count was recorded for this clone. The sequenced sample consisted of peripheral blood. The clonotype originates from a man aged 70-80 years with active COVID-19.

The CDR3 DNA sequence: TGTGCCAGCGGGTTTTCCGGGACAGGGATCTACAATGAGCAGTTCTTC. As protein: CASGFSGTGIYNEQFF. V gene TRBV6-6 combines with J gene TRBJ2-1; TRBD1 matches 9 bases. Unmatched junction bases numbered 11, after V lost 8 bases and J lost 3 bases. CDR3 length: 16 amino acids. The germline V gene encodes CDR1 MNHNY and CDR2 SVGAGI (reference sequence).